One and the same sample provided the 20 T cell receptor beta chains below, sequenced in a study of PD-1 blockade in mismatch repair-deficient tumors. Profiling relied on immunoSEQ multiplex PCR, and the TCRdb table lists in-frame clones only, not all of them. The sample comprises around 48,000 clones, roughly 78% of which are singletons, and about 3.5% rests with the top ten. The sequences come from peripheral blood, collected 4 weeks after starting pembrolizumab. These receptors were obtained from an adult with mismatch repair-deficient cancer.

This clone is a singleton in its sample. CDR3 sequence: CASSLDGTGNYEQYF. For the CDR3, the DNA is TGTGCCAGCAGCTTAGATGGGACAGGAAACTACGAGCAGTACTTC. The chain employs TRBV7-2 and TRBJ2-7, with 8 nucleotides matching TRBD1. Trimming took 1 base from V and 3 from J; bases not matched to a gene: 5. Germline values: CDR1 SGHTA, CDR2 FQGNSA. The length of the CDR3 is 15 residues.

This clone was observed a handful of times. V usage is TRBV7-9 and J usage is TRBJ2-6; TRBD1 agrees at 12 bases. Trimming took 3 bases from V and 3 from J; bases not matched to a gene: 6. Per the germline V gene, CDR1 is SEHNR and CDR2 is FQNEAQ (reference sequence). This CDR3 has 18 residues. The CDR3 loop is CASSFPGQGAGGANVLTF. Here the CDR3 DNA reads TGTGCCAGCAGCTTTCCGGGACAGGGGGCGGGTGGGGCCAACGTCCTGACTTTC.

The chain has TRBV9 and TRBJ2-7; 12 bases align to TRBD1. Per the germline V gene, CDR1 is SGDLS and CDR2 is YYNGEE. The CDR3 extends over 17 amino acids. With 0 bases clipped from V and 5 bases from J, the junction kept 9 bases outside the gene matches. The CDR3 DNA is TGTGCCAGCAGCGTAGCGGGGACAGGGGGCAGAAGGGACGAGCAGTACTTC. It yields the protein CASSVAGTGGRRDEQYF.

This clone was seen only a few times. CDR3 DNA: TGTGCCAGCTCACAAGGGGGGGATCAGCCCCAGCATTTT. Protein: CASSQGGDQPQHF. The chain couples TRBV2 to TRBJ1-5; D may be TRBD1 (6 bases). V lost 8 bases and J lost 5, with 13 bases in between. Germline V gene lookup returns CDR1 SNHLY and CDR2 FYNNEI. The CDR3 totals 13 residues.

This chain links TRBV2 with TRBJ1-5; the match to TRBD1 covers 7 bases. The V segment lost 3 bases and the J segment 2 bases; nucleotides outside the gene matches: 7. Germline CDR1 reads SNHLY; CDR2 reads FYNNEI. The CDR3 extends over 16 amino acids. The CDR3 loop reads CASSEGTEAGNQPQHF. Here the CDR3 DNA reads TGTGCCAGCAGTGAGGGGACAGAGGCTGGCAATCAGCCCCAGCATTTT.

This sequence joins TRBV20-1 and TRBJ2-3; 8 nucleotides line up with TRBD2. After removal of 8 bases from V and 4 bases from J, the junction contained 2 bases not matched to a gene. Looked up from germline, CDR1 is DFQATT and CDR2 is SNEGSKA (reference sequence). The CDR3 is 11 residues long. CDR3 bases: TGCAGTCCCGGGGGGGCAGATACGCAGTATTTT. This translates into CSPGGADTQYF.

The chain recombines TRBV5-1 with TRBJ2-2, with TRBD1 matching 7 bases. Germline-derived CDR1 and CDR2 are SGHRS and YFSETQ. CDR3 size: 15 residues. The V segment lost 2 bases and the J segment 7 bases; nucleotides outside the gene matches: 8. The chain's CDR3 is CASSLNTGESGELFF. CDR3 sequence (DNA): TGCGCCAGCAGCTTAAATACAGGGGAGAGCGGGGAGCTGTTTTTT.

This clone appeared a few times. The rearrangement links TRBV19 to TRBJ2-1, with 10 bases matching TRBD2. Germline CDR1 and CDR2: LNHDA and SQIVND (reference sequence). This CDR3 is built from 15 residues. Germline trimming cut 5 bases from V and 4 bases from J; bases unmatched to any gene: 5. This CDR3 reads CASSLAGDGYNEQFF. The CDR3 nucleotides read TGTGCCAGTAGTCTAGCGGGAGATGGGTACAATGAGCAGTTCTTC.

This chain uses TRBV7-9 with TRBJ1-4; 7 bases fit TRBD1. CDR3 size: 14 residues. V was pared by 0 bases and J by 10 bases, with 5 bases of the junction left unmatched. Per germline, CDR1 SEHNR and CDR2 FQNEAQ (reference sequence). The DNA for the CDR3 is TGTGCCAGCAGCTTAGCGACAGGGCCATTAAAACTGTTTTTT. As protein: CASSLATGPLKLFF.

The table lists this clone with a few counts. The chain combines TRBV5-4 with TRBJ2-7, with D perhaps assigned TRBD1 or TRBD2 (5 bases each). There are 14 residues in the CDR3. Germline CDR1 is SGHNT and CDR2 is YYREEE (reference sequence). Trimming took 2 bases from V and 1 from J, leaving 10 bases between them. The CDR3 region has the DNA TGTGCCAGCAGCTTCCAGGGAGCATCCTACGAGCAGTACTTC. The encoded protein is CASSFQGASYEQYF.

This clone appeared once. The rearrangement joins TRBV27 to TRBJ1-1; TRBD1 might be the D (5 bases). The germline gives CDR1 MNHEY, CDR2 SMNVEV (reference sequence). V was cut by 5 bases and J by 4 bases, with 14 bases left in between. The CDR3 extends over 14 amino acids. The CDR3 is CASSAGGGATEAFF. The DNA of the CDR3 is TGTGCCAGCAGTGCCGGGGGAGGGGCCACTGAAGCTTTCTTT.

The rearrangement joins TRBV30 to TRBJ2-6; 7 bases map to TRBD1. Trimming cost V 0 bases and J 3 bases; bases outside gene matches: 8. The CDR3 is 17 amino acids. Germline loops: CDR1 GTSNPN, CDR2 SVGIG (reference sequence). The CDR3: CAWSVGAGGSGANVLTF. CDR3 nucleotide sequence: TGTGCCTGGAGTGTAGGGGCAGGGGGTAGTGGGGCCAACGTCCTGACTTTC. Full variable domain (outside the CDR3, taken from reference TRBV30 and TRBJ2-6): SQTIHQWPATLVQPVGSPLSLECTVEGTSNPNLYWYRQAAGRGLQLLFYSVGIGQISSEVPQNLSASRPQDRQFILSSKKLLLSDSGFYLCAWSVGAGGSGANVLTFGAGSRLTVL.

The chain uses TRBV30 and TRBJ1-1; no clear D. CDR1 is GTSNPN, CDR2 SVGIG, per germline (reference sequence). The CDR3 runs to 14 residues. The ends were cut back, 0 bases at V and 1 base at J, with 9 bases in the middle. CDR3 sequence (DNA): TGTGCCTGGAGTGTAATGGGCTCGAACACTGAAGCTTTCTTT. Protein: CAWSVMGSNTEAFF.

This chain joins TRBV9 and TRBJ2-7, with TRBD2 identical over 9 bases. V dropped 1 base and J dropped 5; count of bases not matched to a gene: 16. The germline V gene has CDR1 SGDLS and CDR2 YYNGEE. The CDR3 spans 18 residues. CDR3 sequence reads: CASSVLDGGSGSRDEQYF. The CDR3 DNA sequence: TGTGCCAGCAGCGTACTCGATGGAGGTAGCGGGAGCAGGGACGAGCAGTACTTC.

V and J are TRBV6-5 and TRBJ2-2, with D perhaps TRBD1 or TRBD2 (5 bases each). V was cut by 0 bases and J by 1 base, with 6 bases left in between. This CDR3 has 15 residues. Germline CDR1 is MNHEY and CDR2 is SVGAGI. DNA for the CDR3: TGTGCCAGCAGTTACTCGAGGGGGAACACCGGGGAGCTGTTTTTT. This gives the protein CASSYSRGNTGELFF.

V usage is TRBV18 and J usage is TRBJ1-1; 12 nucleotides align to TRBD1. V gave up 1 base and J gave up 2 bases; unmatched junction bases: 14. CDR1 is KGHSH, CDR2 LQKENI, per germline. The CDR3 has 20 amino acids. Here the CDR3 DNA reads TGTGCCAGCTCACCACTCTACTCACCTTTGGGGACAGGGGGCAACACTGAAGCTTTCTTT. Protein product: CASSPLYSPLGTGGNTEAFF.

The V gene is TRBV5-6, the J gene TRBJ1-1; D might be TRBD1 (6 bases). Trimming left V 4 bases short and J 3 bases short, with 19 bases between. This CDR3 is 16 amino acids long. Germline CDR1 reads SGHDT; CDR2 reads YYEEEE. CDR3 nucleotide sequence: TGTGCCAGCAGCAAACGGGCGGGGGCGCGGGACACTGAAGCTTTCTTT. Translated: CASSKRAGARDTEAFF.

The gene calls are TRBV6-6 and TRBJ2-1; D is unclear. This CDR3 has 11 residues. The germline V gene encodes CDR1 MNHNY and CDR2 SVGAGI (reference sequence). Trimming shortened V by 4 bases and J by 8 bases, and 6 bases separated the two germline ends. The CDR3 here is CASSLSHEQFF. The CDR3 nucleotides read TGTGCCAGCAGTTTGTCCCATGAGCAGTTCTTC.

The rearrangement links TRBV29-1 to TRBJ2-1; 11 nucleotides agree with TRBD2. This CDR3 spans 15 amino acids. J gave up 5 bases and V 6 bases, and 9 bases lay outside the gene matches. Germline V lookup: CDR1 SQVTM, CDR2 ANQGSEA. The CDR3 DNA reads TGCAGCGTCGAAACCGGGACTAGCGGCGACAATGAGCAGTTCTTC. Encoded protein: CSVETGTSGDNEQFF.

The V call is TRBV18, the J call TRBJ2-2, with D perhaps matching TRBD2 (6 bases). The ends were cut back, 5 bases at V and 0 bases at J, with 10 bases in the middle. Looked up from germline, CDR1 is KGHSH and CDR2 is LQKENI. This CDR3 is built from 15 residues. CDR3: CASSGGNTNTGELFF. The CDR3 region has the DNA TGTGCCAGCTCAGGAGGGAATACGAACACCGGGGAGCTGTTTTTT.